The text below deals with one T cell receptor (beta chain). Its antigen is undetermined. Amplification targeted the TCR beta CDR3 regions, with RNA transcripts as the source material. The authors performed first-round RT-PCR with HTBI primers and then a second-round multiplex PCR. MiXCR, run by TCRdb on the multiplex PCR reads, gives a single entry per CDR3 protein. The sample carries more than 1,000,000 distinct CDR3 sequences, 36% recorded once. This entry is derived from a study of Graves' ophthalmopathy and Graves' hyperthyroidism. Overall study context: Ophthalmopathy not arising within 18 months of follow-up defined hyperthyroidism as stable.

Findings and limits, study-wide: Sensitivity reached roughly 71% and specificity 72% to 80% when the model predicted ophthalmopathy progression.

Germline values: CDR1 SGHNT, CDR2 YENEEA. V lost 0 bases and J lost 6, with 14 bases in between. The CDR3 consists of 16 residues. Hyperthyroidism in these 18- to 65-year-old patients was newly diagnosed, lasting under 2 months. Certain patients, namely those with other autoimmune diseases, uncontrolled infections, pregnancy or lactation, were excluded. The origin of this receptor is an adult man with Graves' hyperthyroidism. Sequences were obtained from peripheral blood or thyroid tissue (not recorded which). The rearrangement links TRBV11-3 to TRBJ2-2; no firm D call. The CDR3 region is CASSLDIGSVSGELFF. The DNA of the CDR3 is TGTGCCAGCAGCTTAGATATTGGTAGTGTTTCCGGGGAGCTGTTTTTT.